The rows below give T cell receptor beta chains drawn from one sample of a study of shared clonotypes between healthy human individuals. Data came from immunoSEQ multiplex PCR; TCRdb stores just in-frame clones and leaves some out. The sample has 2.5 million or so clones; just over 90% are singletons. Source material: naive CD4+ T cells sorted from blood. The receptor set was obtained from a man between 18 and 29 years old in good health. CDR3s include the opening cysteine and the closing phenylalanine or tryptophan. A D gene is named only where the DNA matches it firmly. The size field is filled for only some rows; it gives once, few, many or a size class.

>TRBV10-3|-|TRBJ2-3|-
TGTGCCATCAGGGGGGCGATGGGCACAGATACGCAGTATTTT
CAIRGAMGTDTQYF
>TRBV11-2|-|TRBJ1-4|-
TGTGCCAGCAGCTTTTTACAGAATGAAAAACTGTTTTTT
CASSFLQNEKLFF
>TRBV6-5|-|TRBJ2-7|-
TGTGCCAGCGCTTTAGCGGCCAGCTCCTACGAGCAGTACTTC
CASALAASSYEQYF
>TRBV2|-|TRBJ1-6|few
TGTGCCAGCAGTCCCCGGACTTCAGATTCACCCCTCCACTTT
CASSPRTSDSPLHF
>TRBV4-1|-|TRBJ2-6|-
TGCGCCAGCAGCCAAGTTTCGGGAATGATCTCTGGGGCCAACGTCCTGACTTTC
CASSQVSGMISGANVLTF
>TRBV2|-|TRBJ2-7|-
TGTGCCAGCAGAGAGGACACCTCCTACGAGCAGTACTTC
CASREDTSYEQYF
>TRBV19|TRBD1|TRBJ1-3|-
TGTGCCACCGAAACAGGGGTTGGAAACACCATATATTTT
CATETGVGNTIYF
>TRBV19|TRBD2|TRBJ2-7|-
TGTGCCAGTAGTACTAGCGGGAGGGCCTCGGGCGAGCAGTACTTC
CASSTSGRASGEQYF
>TRBV9|-|TRBJ1-4|few
TGTGCCAGCAGCGCACTCGGGAGTAATGAAAAACTGTTTTTT
CASSALGSNEKLFF
>TRBV5-1|-|TRBJ2-2|-
TGCGCCAGCAGCTTGGTCGGGGTTACCGGGGAGCTGTTTTTT
CASSLVGVTGELFF
>TRBV7-7|TRBD1|TRBJ2-5|-
TGTGCTAGCAGCGCTACAGGGGCAGAGACCCAGTACTTC
CASSATGAETQYF
>TRBV7-9|-|TRBJ2-3|-
TGTGCCAGCAGGCAGATATCAGATACGCAGTATTTT
CASRQISDTQYF
>TRBV27|-|TRBJ2-4|-
TGTGCCAGCAGTTACACATTGGGAACGGCCAAAAACATTCAGTACTTC
CASSYTLGTAKNIQYF
>TRBV10-3|-|TRBJ1-2|-
TGTGCCATCAGTGATGTGTGGTACACCTTC
CAISDVWYTF
>TRBV10-1|-|TRBJ1-1|few
TGCGCCAGCAGTGCCACCGACAGGAACACTGAAGCTTTCTTT
CASSATDRNTEAFF
>TRBV28|-|TRBJ1-3|-
TGTGCCAGCACCTTAGGAGGGATACTCTCTGGAAACACCATATATTTT
CASTLGGILSGNTIYF
>TRBV6-6|-|TRBJ2-5|-
TGTGCCAGCAGTTACGCGCCTGGAGAGACCCAGTACTTC
CASSYAPGETQYF
>TRBV9|TRBD1|TRBJ2-2|-
TGTGCCAGCAGCGTAGGAACAGGGGATAACGGGGAGCTGTTTTTT
CASSVGTGDNGELFF
>TRBV4-3|TRBD1|TRBJ1-4|-
TGCGCCAGCAGCCAAGACGCAACAGGGGGAGGAAAACTGTTTTTT
CASSQDATGGGKLFF
>TRBV30|TRBD1|TRBJ1-4|-
TGTGCCTGGAGTGGGAGGGGGCGACCAACTAATGAAAAACTGTTTTTT
CAWSGRGRPTNEKLFF
>TRBV5-6|-|TRBJ2-7|-
TGTGCCAGCAGCTTGAGGGTAACGGCAAGAAGTTACGAGCAGTACTTC
CASSLRVTARSYEQYF
>TRBV30|-|TRBJ2-3|-
TGTGCCTGGACCCCCCGGAGGGGGCCGAGCACAGATACGCAGTATTTT
CAWTPRRGPSTDTQYF
>TRBV11-2|TRBD2|TRBJ2-1|once
TGTGCCAGCAGCCCTGGGACTAGCGGGAGCCTGCAGTTCTTC
CASSPGTSGSLQFF
>TRBV2|-|TRBJ2-7|-
TGTGCCAGCAGTGAGGCTCTCTCCGAGCAGTACTTC
CASSEALSEQYF
>TRBV30|-|TRBJ1-3|-
TGTGCCTTTTCCACGACCGGAAACACCATATATTTT
CAFSTTGNTIYF
>TRBV10-3|TRBD2|TRBJ2-5|-
TGTGCCACCGGGGGGGGATGGAGGGAGACCCAGTACTTC
CATGGGWRETQYF
>TRBV27|-|TRBJ2-5|-
TGTGCCAGCAGTTTATATCCCTCAAGCGGCGAGACCCAGTACTTC
CASSLYPSSGETQYF
>TRBV6-1|-|TRBJ1-2|-
TGTGCCAGGAAAGAGGGACAAAACTATGGCTACACCTTC
CARKEGQNYGYTF
>TRBV6-5|-|TRBJ2-7|-
TGTGCCACCACAGCCCTCTCCTACGAGCAGTACTTC
CATTALSYEQYF
>TRBV30|-|TRBJ2-1|-
TGTGCCTGGACCCCCCGGGTGAATTACAATGAGCAGTTCTTC
CAWTPRVNYNEQFF
>TRBV4-2|-|TRBJ2-1|-
TGTGCCAGCAGCCAAGATTACGCCGCCATTCGACAGTTCTTC
CASSQDYAAIRQFF
>TRBV9|TRBD2|TRBJ2-7|-
TGTGCCAGCAGCGTGAACGGGGGGATCTACGAGCAGTACTTC
CASSVNGGIYEQYF
>TRBV29-1|-|TRBJ1-2|-
TGCAGCGTTTCAGAGGAGTACTATGGCTACACCTTC
CSVSEEYYGYTF
>TRBV28|-|TRBJ2-5|-
TGTGCCAGCAGTTTGGCCACGTACCAAGAGACCCAGTACTTC
CASSLATYQETQYF
>TRBV12-1|-|TRBJ2-1|-
TGTGCCAGCAGCCCAAGACTAGCGGGAGCGATTCCCTCCTACAATGAGCAGTTCTTC
CASSPRLAGAIPSYNEQFF
>TRBV7-8|-|TRBJ2-6|-
TGTGCCAGCAGCCCCTGGGGCTCTGGGGCCAACGTCCTGACTTTC
CASSPWGSGANVLTF
>TRBV6-5|TRBD1|TRBJ1-5|few
TGTGCCAGCAGGCCGACAGGGACGGATCAGCCCCAGCATTTT
CASRPTGTDQPQHF
>TRBV25-1|-|TRBJ1-1|few
TGTGCCAGCAGTGACGTAGGGAACACTGAAGCTTTCTTT
CASSDVGNTEAFF
>TRBV30|-|TRBJ2-6|-
TGTGCCTGGAGTGTCGGGAGCTCTGGGGCCAACGTCCTGACTTTC
CAWSVGSSGANVLTF
>TRBV30|TRBD1|TRBJ1-2|-
TGTGCCTGGAGTGGGACAGGCTATGGCTACACCTTC
CAWSGTGYGYTF
>TRBV4-3|-|TRBJ2-5|-
TGCGCCAGCAGCCAGACTCAGACTAGAGTTGAGACCCAGTACTTC
CASSQTQTRVETQYF
>TRBV9|-|TRBJ2-3|-
TGTGCCAGCAGCGCCGGACAGATAGCGGCAGATACGCAGTATTTT
CASSAGQIAADTQYF
>TRBV18|TRBD2|TRBJ2-1|-
TGTGCCAGCTCAACTAGCGGGGGATATGAGCAGTTCTTC
CASSTSGGYEQFF
>TRBV4-1|TRBD1|TRBJ1-1|-
TGCGCCAGCAGCCGAGGGGGGACAGGGGACACTGAAGCTTTCTTT
CASSRGGTGDTEAFF
>TRBV7-9|TRBD1|TRBJ1-6|-
TGTGCCAGCCGGCTGTACCTCGGGACAGGAAATAATTCACCCCTCCACTTT
CASRLYLGTGNNSPLHF
>TRBV19|TRBD2|TRBJ2-2|-
TGTGCCAGTAGTATAAGCGGGGGTGCCACCGGGGAGCTGTTTTTT
CASSISGGATGELFF